The 3 T cell receptor beta chains in this list originate from one sample, sequenced in a study of blood T cell repertoires in COVID-19. Repertoires were generated with immunoSEQ multiplex PCR, while TCRdb's copy carries only in-frame clones and drops some. Seen here are around 300,000 clones, around 90% observed once, and the top ten hold about 4.7%. Material: PBMCs or T cells enriched from blood (not recorded which). These receptors all stem from a man younger than 45 who had recovered from COVID-19.

The chain recombines TRBV11-3 with TRBJ1-3; D gene uncertain. Germline V gene lookup returns CDR1 SGHNT and CDR2 YENEEA. This CDR3 has 13 amino acids. V lost 6 bases and J lost 1, with 7 bases in between. DNA of the CDR3: TGTGCCAGCAGTACCGGTTCTGGAAACACCATATATTTT. This codes for CASSTGSGNTIYF.

The genes are TRBV5-1 and TRBJ2-7; 11 nucleotides agree with TRBD2. Germline CDR1 SGHRS, CDR2 YFSETQ. The CDR3 loop spans 18 amino acids. Trimming at V came to 2 bases and at J to 3 bases, leaving 13 bases not matched to a gene. CDR3 sequence: CASSFGRLVSGGGYEQYF. The CDR3 DNA follows: TGCGCCAGCAGCTTCGGACGCCTGGTTAGCGGGGGGGGCTACGAGCAGTACTTC.

V and J are TRBV27 and TRBJ2-7; D is perhaps TRBD1 (6 bases). Per the germline V gene, CDR1 is MNHEY and CDR2 is SMNVEV (reference sequence). This CDR3 spans 12 amino acids. V was cut by 10 bases and J by 2 bases, with 12 bases left in between. The CDR3 DNA follows: TGTGCCACAACAGGGCTCGCCTACGAGCAGTACTTC. As protein: CATTGLAYEQYF.